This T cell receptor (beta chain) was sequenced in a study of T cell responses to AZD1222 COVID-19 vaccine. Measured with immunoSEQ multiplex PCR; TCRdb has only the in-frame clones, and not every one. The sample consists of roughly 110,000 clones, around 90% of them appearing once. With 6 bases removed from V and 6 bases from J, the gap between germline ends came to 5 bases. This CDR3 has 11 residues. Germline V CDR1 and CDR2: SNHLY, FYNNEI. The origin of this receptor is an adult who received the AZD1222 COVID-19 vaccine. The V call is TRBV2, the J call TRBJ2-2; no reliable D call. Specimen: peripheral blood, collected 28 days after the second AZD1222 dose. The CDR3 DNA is TGTGCCAGCAGGGGGTCCGGGGAGCTGTTTTTT. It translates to CASRGSGELFF.